This T cell receptor (beta chain) was found in a study of control samples from healthy donors and cancer patients. This CDR3 spans 12 amino acids. CDR1 and CDR2 from the germline V gene are MGHRA and YSYEKL. The V gene lost 0 bases and the J gene lost 6 bases, with 3 bases spanning the gap. Produced via immunoSEQ multiplex PCR; TCRdb's table is partial and in-frame only. The sample has 100,000 to 150,000 clones, over 80% seen once. The material sequenced was blood. This receptor was identified in a woman between 50 and 59 years old in good health. This chain connects TRBV4-1 to TRBJ2-4, with D unresolved. The CDR3 region has the DNA TGCGCCAGCAGCCAAGAACGAAACATTCAGTACTTC. Residues: CASSQERNIQYF.